Listed below are T cell receptor beta chains from one sample, sequenced in a study of vaccination effects on CD4 cells after COVID-19. These TCRs are of unknown antigen specificity. TCRdb's copy holds only in-frame clones and misses some; the assay was immunoSEQ multiplex PCR. The top ten clones hold 0.95% to 1.5% of a sample with under 80,000 clones, 73% of them seen once. Specimen: CD4+ T cells from PBMCs cultured with HCoV-229E spike peptides, collected after COVID-19 vaccination. Every receptor here comes from a human donor who received a COVID-19 vaccine. Each CDR3 is given with its conserved first and last residue. The D gene is left open where the match is weak.

TRBD1 | 13 | TRBV11-2 | CASRTGLNTEAFF
- | 14 | TRBV9 | CASSPRESYDTQYF
TRBD1 | 15 | TRBV6-5 | CASSYGTGGSETQYF
- | 18 | TRBV5-1 | CASSLAIGGPDSSTEAFF
- | 15 | TRBV28 | CASSSEDTREEKLFF
TRBD2 | 15 | TRBV7-2 | CASSLVTAGGSGQFF
- | 15 | TRBV19 | CASSIVAAAGYGYTF
TRBD1 | 14 | TRBV5-6 | CASSLTGAGSPLHF
TRBD2 | 17 | TRBV4-3 | CASSQVSLAGHTGELFF
TRBD2 | 18 | TRBV11-2 | CASSPFIKRGSSYNEQFF
- | 14 | TRBV7-9 | CAVEGGLAKNIQYF
TRBD2 | 16 | TRBV5-1 | CASSRGASGGTDTQYF
- | 13 | TRBV5-1 | CASRRQDDQPQHF
TRBD1 | 18 | TRBV27 | CASSLATGYPRGANVLTF
- | 13 | TRBV3-1/TRBV3-2 | CASSQRPKETQYF
- | 15 | TRBV3-1/TRBV3-2 | CASSQATNMDSPLHF
TRBD1 | 12 | TRBV29-1 | CSADRGITEAFF
TRBD2 | 19 | TRBV5-1 | CASSFGLAGPLRNQETQYF
- | 14 | TRBV5-6 | CASSFTQNTGELFF
- | 15 | TRBV9 | CASSVGLNSYNEQFF
- | 14 | TRBV5-1 | CASSIGEPNTEAFF
- | 16 | TRBV3-1/TRBV3-2 | CASSPIWQGGQETQYF
TRBD1 | 13 | TRBV27 | CASSSRQGLGYTF
- | 14 | TRBV5-1 | CASSAQGTQETQYF
- | 11 | TRBV5-1 | CASSFQETQYF
- | 13 | TRBV19 | CASRFRRNTEAFF
TRBD1 | 15 | TRBV6-6 | CASRKPGQLNTEAFF
TRBD1 | 15 | TRBV24-1 | CATSDPTGAGQPQHF
TRBD2 | 18 | TRBV3-1/TRBV3-2 | CASSRPKRASGGVTEQFF
- | 14 | TRBV5-6 | CASSWRAPNYGYTF
- | 15 | TRBV18 | CASSPLQGRQNIQYF
- | 17 | TRBV4-2 | CASSQEGHQSSYNEQFF
TRBD1 | 14 | TRBV6-5 | CASSPRTGGRGYTF
- | 15 | TRBV5-1 | CASSLVLTNTGELFF
TRBD1 | 15 | TRBV5-1 | CASSSGGGMNTEAFF
TRBD1 | 15 | TRBV6-1 | CASSEYTGVDYGYTF
- | 17 | TRBV6-4 | CASTPHRRHGGNQPQHF
- | 11 | TRBV5-1 | CASSFGYGYTF
- | 13 | TRBV27 | CASGLPGVAALHF
- | 15 | TRBV18 | CASSPQGLGDNEQFF
TRBD1 | 15 | TRBV5-6 | CASRKQGIPNYGYTF
- | 14 | TRBV5-1 | CASSFYPGYNEQFF
TRBD1 | 13 | TRBV19 | CATRDRENSPLHF